The 26 T cell receptor beta chains below all came from one sample that was sequenced in a study of beta chain features in type 1 diabetes. Of the isolated RNA, all was reverse transcribed, and so the sequenced material was expressed TCRB transcripts. The assay was immunoSEQ multiplex PCR, and TCRdb's table has in-frame clones only and misses some. The sample consists of around 320,000 clones, 12% to 15% of them appearing once. Sequencing was performed on central memory CD4+ T cells from blood. The receptors come from a man aged 25 to 40 in good health.

The genes are TRBV9 and TRBJ1-1; D remains unclear. This CDR3 is 14 amino acids long. The V end was cut by 0 bases, the J end by 2 bases, with 8 bases between. The germline V gene has CDR1 SGDLS and CDR2 YYNGEE. The chain's CDR3 is CASSVGISNTEAFF. CDR3 bases: TGTGCCAGCAGCGTAGGGATCAGCAACACTGAAGCTTTCTTT. Full variable domain (rest looked up from reference TRBV9 and TRBJ1-1): DSGVTQTPKHLITATGQRVTLRCSPRSGDLSVYWYQQSLDQGLQFLIQYYNGEERAKGNILERFSAQQFPDLHSELNLSSLELGDSALYFCASSVGISNTEAFFGQGTRLTVV.

This clone was observed a few times. This rearrangement joins TRBV7-9 to TRBJ2-5; TRBD1 matches at 9 bases. V trimming: 5 bases; J trimming: 0 bases; junction bases outside the gene matches: 10. Looked up from germline, CDR1 is SEHNR and CDR2 is FQNEAQ (reference sequence). The CDR3 totals 17 residues. The CDR3 region is CASSQGGTGSHQETQYF. CDR3 bases: TGTGCCAGCAGCCAAGGGGGGACAGGGTCGCACCAAGAGACCCAGTACTTC.

V and J are TRBV7-2 and TRBJ1-1; D is uncertain. Germline values: CDR1 SGHTA, CDR2 FQGNSA. CDR3 length equals 19 residues. V lost 1 base and J lost 5, with 26 bases in between. CDR3 nucleotide sequence: TGTGCCAGCAGCTTAGAAAGTCCCGGTCCGGACGGCGGCGGAACTGAAGCTTTCTTT. Its protein is CASSLESPGPDGGGTEAFF.

This clone was counted only a few times. The gene calls are TRBV7-3 and TRBJ2-7; the match to TRBD2 covers 15 bases. Per the germline V gene, CDR1 is SGHTA and CDR2 is FQGTGA. This CDR3 contains 17 residues. Trimming took 4 bases from V and 3 from J; bases not matched to a gene: 7. In DNA, the CDR3 is TGTGCCAGCAGCTGGACTAGCGGGAGGGCCTTGGTCTACGAGCAGTACGTC. It yields the protein CASSWTSGRALVYEQYV.

In its sample, this clone was seen a few times. The chain uses TRBV2 and TRBJ2-2; D may correspond to TRBD1 or TRBD2 (5 bases each). CDR3 length: 14 residues. Germline CDR1 and CDR2: SNHLY and FYNNEI. V was cut by 6 bases and J by 6 bases, with 14 bases left in between. As DNA, the CDR3 is TGTGCCAGCAGCGAAATGGGGGTCCCCGGGGAGCTGTTTTTT. This sequence encodes CASSEMGVPGELFF.

This chain links TRBV11-2 with TRBJ2-2; D is unresolved. Germline loops: CDR1 SGHAT, CDR2 FQNNGV. V was trimmed by 3 bases and J by 2 bases, leaving 10 bases between them. CDR3 length: 15 amino acids. CDR3: CASSLRPTNTGELFF. For the CDR3, the DNA is TGTGCCAGCAGCTTGAGACCTACTAACACCGGGGAGCTGTTTTTT. Full variable domain (remainder filled in from reference TRBV11-2 and TRBJ2-2): EAGVAQSPRYKIIEKRQSVAFWCNPISGHATLYWYQQILGQGPKLLIQFQNNGVVDDSQLPKDRFSAERLKGVDSTLKIQPAKLEDSAVYLCASSLRPTNTGELFFGEGSRLTVL.

This clone was seen a handful of times. The rearrangement joins TRBV5-4 to TRBJ2-5, with TRBD2 matching 8 bases. Germline V gene data show CDR1 as SGHNT and CDR2 as YYREEE (reference sequence). Unmatched junction bases numbered 4, after V lost 1 base and J lost 5 bases. This CDR3 has 14 residues. CDR3 sequence reads: CASSLPGGPETQYF. In DNA, the CDR3 is TGTGCCAGCAGCTTGCCGGGGGGGCCGGAGACCCAGTACTTC. Using reference TRBV5-4 and TRBJ2-5 for the parts outside the CDR3, the full variable domain is ETGVTQSPTHLIKTRGQQVTLRCSSQSGHNTVSWYQQALGQGPQFIFQYYREEENGRGNFPPRFSGLQFPNYSSELNVNALELDDSALYLCASSLPGGPETQYFGPGTRLLVL.

This chain joins TRBV6-6 and TRBJ1-4, with a possible D match to TRBD1 (5 bases). Trimming removed 3 bases at V and 4 bases at J, with 9 bases between. CDR3 length: 14 amino acids. Germline V gene lookup returns CDR1 MNHNY and CDR2 SVGAGI (reference sequence). The DNA of the CDR3 is TGTGCCAGCAGTTATTATGGGGGTAATGAAAAACTGTTTTTT. Translated, it gives CASSYYGGNEKLFF.

The sample holds a few counts of this clone. This rearrangement joins TRBV11-3 to TRBJ2-3, with TRBD2 identical over 8 bases. Looked up from germline, CDR1 is SGHNT and CDR2 is YENEEA. J lost 4 bases, V lost 5 bases, and 8 bases had no gene match. The CDR3 is made up of 15 amino acids. CDR3 region: CASSQGLARADTQYF. The CDR3 coding sequence is TGTGCCAGCAGCCAAGGACTAGCCCGAGCAGATACGCAGTATTTT.

This rearrangement joins TRBV7-3 to TRBJ2-7; 9 nucleotides line up with TRBD1. The CDR3 spans 15 residues. Germline V CDR1 and CDR2: SGHTA, FQGTGA. Trimming at V came to 5 bases and at J to 7 bases, leaving 12 bases not matched to a gene. The CDR3 nucleotides are TGTGCCAGCAGCACGCCGGGACAGGGTCGGAATGAGCAGTACGTC. It codes for CASSTPGQGRNEQYV.

The chain has TRBV7-9 and TRBJ2-2; no definite D call. V was cut by 2 bases and J by 5 bases, with 12 bases left in between. Looked up from germline, CDR1 is SEHNR and CDR2 is FQNEAQ (reference sequence). The CDR3 runs 15 residues. Here the CDR3 reads CASSLHRMGTGELFF. The CDR3 region has the DNA TGTGCCAGCAGCTTACATCGGATGGGGACCGGGGAGCTGTTTTTT.

This chain uses TRBV19 with TRBJ2-1, with D tentatively TRBD2 (6 bases). Trimming shortened V by 6 bases and J by 8 bases, and 14 bases separated the two germline ends. The CDR3 consists of 13 residues. In germline, CDR1 is LNHDA, CDR2 SQIVND (reference sequence). CDR3 sequence reads: CASSRRGGDEQFF. The CDR3 DNA sequence: TGTGCCAGTAGCCGTAGGGGCGGGGATGAGCAGTTCTTC.

This clone was found many times. J is TRBJ1-2 and V is TRBV7-2, with a possible D match to TRBD1 (6 bases). From germline, CDR1 is SGHTA and CDR2 FQGNSA. There are 14 residues in the CDR3. The V and J ends lost 1 base and 7 bases respectively, with 13 bases between them. In DNA, the CDR3 is TGTGCCAGCAGCTTAGGTTTGGGGGCGAGTGGCTACACCTTC. This sequence encodes CASSLGLGASGYTF.

This clone was seen at least ten times. An end of the junction does not agree with germline; a read error may underlie this. V gene TRBV7-2 combines with J gene TRBJ1-1; the match to TRBD1 covers 10 bases. The CDR3 runs 12 residues. CDR1 is SGHTA and CDR2 is FQGNSA in the germline V gene. CDR3 residues: CASSSAPGQGRF. In nucleotides, the CDR3 is TGTGCCAGCAGCTCTGCGCCGGGACAGGGGCGGTTT.

In its sample, this clone was seen a few times. The chain has TRBV28 and TRBJ2-5; tentative D call: TRBD2 (6 bases). Germline loops: CDR1 MDHEN, CDR2 SYDVKM. V lost 6 bases, J lost 5 bases, and 16 bases lay in between. The CDR3 extends over 14 amino acids. CDR3 bases: TGTGCCAGCAGCGTGGGCGGAGGGCGGGAGACCCAGTACTTC. It encodes CASSVGGGRETQYF.

This clone was observed a handful of times. In DNA form, the CDR3 reads TGTGCCAGCAGCCAAGATTGGGATCGGATTAGATATGGCTACACCTTC. Translation: CASSQDWDRIRYGYTF. V and J are TRBV4-2 and TRBJ1-2; D gene ambiguous. This CDR3 spans 16 amino acids. V was trimmed by 0 bases and J by 5 bases, leaving 16 bases between them. Germline loops: CDR1 LGHNA, CDR2 YNFKEQ.

The chain is built from TRBV2 and TRBJ2-3; no firm D call. Germline CDR1 reads SNHLY; CDR2 reads FYNNEI. Trimming cost V 7 bases and J 0 bases, with 17 bases left between them. This CDR3 region has 16 residues. CDR3 coding DNA: TGTGCCAGCATCCTCAATCGGGCCTCTAGCACAGATACGCAGTATTTT. Translation: CASILNRASSTDTQYF.

This clone was seen more than once but under ten times. J is TRBJ2-1 and V is TRBV19; TRBD1 is a possible D gene (6 bases). The CDR3 loop spans 17 amino acids. Trimming pared 10 bases from V and 12 bases from J, leaving 34 bases between. Germline CDR1 reads LNHDA; CDR2 reads SQIVND (reference sequence). The chain's CDR3 is CATETYPGHEMVTRQFF. CDR3 in DNA: TGTGCCACCGAGACATACCCGGGACACGAGATGGTCACGAGGCAGTTCTTC.

V is TRBV6-5 and J is TRBJ1-2; the D gene is possibly TRBD1 (5 bases). CDR1 and CDR2 (germline): MNHEY, SVGAGI. The V end lost 6 bases, the J end lost 2 bases, and 13 bases lay between the germline ends. The CDR3 has 14 residues. The CDR3 DNA is TGTGCCAGCAGAAAAGTGGGGGGAAACTATGGCTACACCTTC. Its translation is CASRKVGGNYGYTF.

Concerning this clone: One end of the junction is discordant with germline, which a read error may explain. The chain has TRBV7-2 and TRBJ2-1; the D gene could be TRBD1 or TRBD2 (6 bases each). CDR3 length equals 14 residues. Per the germline V gene, CDR1 is SGHTA and CDR2 is FQGNSA. This chain's CDR3 is CAGSSQGGPDEQFF. The CDR3 DNA is TGTGCCGGCAGCAGCCAAGGGGGGCCTGACGAGCAGTTCTTC.

This clone was recorded many times. The genes are TRBV29-1 and TRBJ2-6; possible D gene TRBD2, 6 bases. V lost 4 bases to trimming and J lost 0 bases, with 13 bases between them. Germline assignment: CDR1 SQVTM and CDR2 ANQGSEA. The CDR3 sequence is 16 residues long. Here the CDR3 DNA reads TGCAGCGTTGCGCGGGACGTAGACTCTGGGGCCAACGTCCTGACTTTC. As protein: CSVARDVDSGANVLTF.

This rearrangement joins TRBV5-4 to TRBJ1-1; D call uncertain. CDR1 SGHNT and CDR2 YYREEE come from the germline V gene (reference sequence). With 4 bases removed from V and 4 bases from J, the gap between germline ends came to 17 bases. This CDR3 is 15 amino acids long. Here the CDR3 reads CASSQATARSTEAFF. CDR3 sequence (DNA): TGTGCCAGCAGCCAAGCCACAGCCCGGAGCACTGAAGCTTTCTTT.

A remark on this clone: No DNA is shown, since the ends of the CDR3 on it are uncertain; the CDR3 is the one TCRdb lists. The chain uses TRBV29-1 and TRBJ2-2; the D call of TRBD2 is as the table states it, not checked on the DNA. From germline, CDR1 is SQVTM and CDR2 ANQGSEA. The CDR3 region is 11 residues in length, termini included. The chain's CDR3 is CSVSGPGSCFF.

In its sample, this clone was seen a few times. This chain uses TRBV18 with TRBJ2-4, with D hard to call. Trimming removed 1 base from V and 4 bases from J, with 17 bases in between. The CDR3 runs 17 residues. Germline V gives CDR1 KGHSH, CDR2 LQKENI. The chain's CDR3 is CASSPRADGVSKNIQYF. DNA for the CDR3: TGTGCCAGCTCACCACGAGCAGATGGTGTTTCAAAAAACATTCAGTACTTC.

The table lists this clone with a few counts. This rearrangement joins TRBV6-5 to TRBJ1-1, with D unresolved. Trimming cost V 6 bases and J 1 base, with 9 bases left between them. The CDR3 is 13 amino acids. The germline gives CDR1 MNHEY, CDR2 SVGAGI. CDR3 protein: CASSRDKNTEAFF. CDR3 nucleotides: TGTGCCAGCAGCCGCGACAAGAACACTGAAGCTTTCTTT.

This clone was found many times. The V and J genes are TRBV15 and TRBJ2-1; the match to TRBD1 covers 7 bases. The CDR3 has 14 residues. Trimming cost V 3 bases and J 2 bases; bases outside gene matches: 1. Germline V gene lookup returns CDR1 LNHNV and CDR2 YYDKDF (reference sequence). The CDR3 reads CATSSGTAYNEQFF. The CDR3 nucleotides read TGTGCCACCAGCAGCGGGACAGCCTACAATGAGCAGTTCTTC.